The source of this TCR beta chain is a study of CD8+ T cells in alopecia areata. Across the whole study: Percentage of affected scalp area was the basis on which treated patients' severity was scored.

After isolation, RNA underwent reverse transcription to generate cDNA as the sequencing template. Clones were sequenced by immunoSEQ multiplex PCR, and TCRdb holds only the in-frame ones, with some missing. The data show some 200,000 clones, around 60% seen once. The treatment: oral pan-JAK inhibitor, 5-10 mg twice daily. Germline V gives CDR1 SGHRS, CDR2 YFSETQ. This CDR3 has 13 amino acids. V was cut by 6 bases and J by 3 bases, with 13 bases left in between. The rearrangement joins TRBV5-1 to TRBJ2-7, with D perhaps TRBD1 (6 bases). The source was CD8+ T cells sorted from blood, collected at week 24, from a patient treated with tofacitinib. The receptor was derived from a human donor with alopecia areata. Here the CDR3 DNA reads TGCGCCAGCATGGGGACATCTATCTACGAGCAGTACTTC. This gives the protein CASMGTSIYEQYF.